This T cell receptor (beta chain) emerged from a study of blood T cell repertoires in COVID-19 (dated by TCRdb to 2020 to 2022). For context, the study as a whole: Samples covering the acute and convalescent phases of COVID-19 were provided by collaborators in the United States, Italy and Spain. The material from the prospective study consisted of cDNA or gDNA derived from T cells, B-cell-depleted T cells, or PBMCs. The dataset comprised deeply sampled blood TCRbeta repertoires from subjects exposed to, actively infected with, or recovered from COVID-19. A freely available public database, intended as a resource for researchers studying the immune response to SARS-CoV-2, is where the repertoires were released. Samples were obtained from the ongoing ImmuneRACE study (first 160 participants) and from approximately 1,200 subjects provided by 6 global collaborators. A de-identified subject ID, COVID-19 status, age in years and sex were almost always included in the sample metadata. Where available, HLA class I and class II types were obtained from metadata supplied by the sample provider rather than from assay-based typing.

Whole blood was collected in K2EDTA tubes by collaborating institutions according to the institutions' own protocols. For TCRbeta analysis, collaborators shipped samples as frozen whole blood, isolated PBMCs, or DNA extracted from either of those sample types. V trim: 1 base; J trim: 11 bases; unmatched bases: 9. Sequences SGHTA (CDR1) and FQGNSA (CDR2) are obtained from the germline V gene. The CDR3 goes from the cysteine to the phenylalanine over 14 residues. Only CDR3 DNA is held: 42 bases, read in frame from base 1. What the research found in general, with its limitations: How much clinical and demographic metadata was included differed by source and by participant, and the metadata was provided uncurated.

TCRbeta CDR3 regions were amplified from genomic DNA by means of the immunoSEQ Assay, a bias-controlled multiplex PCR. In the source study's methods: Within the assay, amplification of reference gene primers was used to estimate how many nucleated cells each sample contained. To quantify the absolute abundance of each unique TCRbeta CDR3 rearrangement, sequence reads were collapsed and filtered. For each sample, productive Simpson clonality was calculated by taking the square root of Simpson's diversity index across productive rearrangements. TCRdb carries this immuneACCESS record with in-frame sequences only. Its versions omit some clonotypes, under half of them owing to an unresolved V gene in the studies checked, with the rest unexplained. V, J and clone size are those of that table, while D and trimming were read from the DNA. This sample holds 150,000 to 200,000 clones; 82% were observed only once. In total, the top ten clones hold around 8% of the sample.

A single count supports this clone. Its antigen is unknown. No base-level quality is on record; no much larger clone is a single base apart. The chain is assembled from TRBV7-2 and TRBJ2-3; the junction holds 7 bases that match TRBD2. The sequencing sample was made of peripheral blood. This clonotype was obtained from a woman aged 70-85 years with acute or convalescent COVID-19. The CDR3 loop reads CASSLVLAGGGQYF. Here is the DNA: TGTGCCAGCAGCTTAGTCCTAGCTGGGGGGGGGCAGTATTTT.